This passage covers 32 T cell receptor beta chains from one sample sequenced in a study of T cell responses to AZD1222 COVID-19 vaccine. Here immunoSEQ multiplex PCR was the method, and the copy in TCRdb shows in-frame clones only, minus some. The table includes roughly 150,000 clones, around nine tenths detected once. The specimen was peripheral blood, collected 28 days after the second AZD1222 dose. These receptors were obtained from an adult who received the AZD1222 COVID-19 vaccine.

The chain joins TRBV3-1 (or the pseudogene TRBV3-2) to TRBJ1-1; no firm D call. V was trimmed by 1 base and J by 10 bases, leaving 7 bases between them. The CDR3 totals 11 residues. Germline-derived CDR1 and CDR2 are LGHDT and YNNKEL (reference sequence). The CDR3 spells CASSQGSVAFF. The DNA of the CDR3 is TGTGCCAGCAGCCAAGGGTCCGTAGCTTTCTTT.

The chain links TRBV19 to TRBJ1-5; D not resolved. In germline, CDR1 is LNHDA, CDR2 SQIVND (reference sequence). Deletions cut 10 bases from V and 0 bases from J, with 10 bases between. The CDR3 extends over 13 amino acids. The CDR3 nucleotides read TGTGCCACCAACGGATATAGCAATCAGCCCCAGCATTTT. Amino acid sequence: CATNGYSNQPQHF.

The chain recombines TRBV15 with TRBJ2-5, with D maybe TRBD2 (5 bases). CDR1 and CDR2 (germline): LNHNV, YYDKDF (reference sequence). The ends were cut back, 4 bases at V and 2 bases at J, with 5 bases in the middle. The CDR3 contains 12 residues. The CDR3 DNA follows: TGTGCCACCAGCACGGGACAAGAGACCCAGTACTTC. Amino acids: CATSTGQETQYF.

This chain uses TRBV5-5 with TRBJ2-3; possibly TRBD2 for D (6 bases). Trimming took 5 bases from V and 2 from J, leaving 12 bases between them. This CDR3 has 14 residues. Germline V gives CDR1 SGHKS, CDR2 YYEKEE (reference sequence). The CDR3 reads CASRGGLPTDTQYF. CDR3 coding DNA: TGTGCCAGCAGGGGGGGACTTCCCACAGATACGCAGTATTTT.

This chain joins TRBV7-2 and TRBJ1-6; D not resolved. The CDR3 has 16 amino acids. Trimming stripped 1 base from V and 2 bases from J, with 9 bases between. CDR1 SGHTA and CDR2 FQGNSA come from the germline V gene. CDR3 residues: CASSLGWEAYNSPLHF. CDR3 bases: TGTGCCAGCAGCTTAGGTTGGGAAGCCTATAATTCACCCCTCCACTTT. Together with reference TRBV7-2 and TRBJ1-6, the CDR3 gives the full variable domain: GAGVSQSPSNKVTEKGKDVELRCDPISGHTALYWYRQSLGQGLEFLIYFQGNSAPDKSGLPSDRFSAERTGGSVSTLTIQRTQQEDSAVYLCASSLGWEAYNSPLHFGNGTRLTVT.

The chain recombines TRBV14 with TRBJ1-6, with 8 bases aligning to TRBD1. V lost 4 bases to trimming and J lost 4 bases; unmatched junction nucleotides: 0. CDR1 is SGHDN and CDR2 is FVKESK in the germline V gene. There are 14 residues in the CDR3. The CDR3 region has the DNA TGTGCCAGCAGCCGACAGGGGTATAATTCACCCCTCCACTTT. Its translation: CASSRQGYNSPLHF. Filled out from reference TRBV14 and TRBJ1-6, the complete variable domain reads EAGVTQFPSHSVIEKGQTVTLRCDPISGHDNLYWYRRVMGKEIKFLLHFVKESKQDESGMPNNRFLAERTGGTYSTLKVQPAELEDSGVYFCASSRQGYNSPLHFGNGTRLTVT.

CDR3 bases: TGTGCCAGCAGCTTAACCGACACCTACGAGCAGTACTTC. This translates into CASSLTDTYEQYF. J is TRBJ2-7 and V is TRBV11-2; D call uncertain. V dropped 2 bases and J dropped 2 bases, with 7 bases sitting between them. Germline V gene data show CDR1 as SGHAT and CDR2 as FQNNGV. This CDR3 region has 13 residues.

The chain joins TRBV27 to TRBJ1-1, with D perhaps matching TRBD1 (5 bases). Trimming pared 4 bases from V and 4 bases from J, leaving 10 bases between. The CDR3 spans 13 residues. Looked up from germline, CDR1 is MNHEY and CDR2 is SMNVEV (reference sequence). The CDR3 loop is CASSWGESTEAFF. The CDR3 region has the DNA TGTGCCAGCAGTTGGGGGGAGAGCACTGAAGCTTTCTTT.

V usage is TRBV5-8 and J usage is TRBJ2-2; a possible D gene is TRBD2 (6 bases). The germline gives CDR1 SGHTS, CDR2 YDEGEE. CDR3 size: 16 residues. The V and J ends lost 4 bases and 0 bases respectively, with 13 bases between them. The CDR3 DNA sequence: TGTGCCAGCAGCCGACTGGCGGGATCGAACACCGGGGAGCTGTTTTTT. This encodes CASSRLAGSNTGELFF.

This chain joins TRBV19 and TRBJ2-7, with D perhaps matching TRBD1 (6 bases). Per germline, CDR1 LNHDA and CDR2 SQIVND (reference sequence). This CDR3 contains 13 residues. In nucleotides, the CDR3 is TGTGCGTCGAGACAGGCCGCGGCCTACGAGCAGTACTTC. Amino acids: CASRQAAAYEQYF.

The rearrangement joins TRBV29-1 to TRBJ2-7, with 7 bases matching TRBD1. V shed 6 bases and J 5 bases; nucleotides not matched to a gene: 10. CDR1 SQVTM and CDR2 ANQGSEA come from the germline V gene. The CDR3 runs to 13 residues. CDR3 protein: CSVVEGAVDEQYF. In DNA, the CDR3 is TGCAGCGTGGTCGAGGGGGCGGTAGACGAGCAGTACTTC.

V gene TRBV9 combines with J gene TRBJ1-1, with D tentatively TRBD1 (5 bases). The CDR3 has 15 residues. Germline assignment: CDR1 SGDLS and CDR2 YYNGEE. The ends were cut back, 0 bases at V and 4 bases at J, with 13 bases in the middle. The CDR3 sequence: CASSVGAGTSTEAFF. CDR3 nucleotides: TGTGCCAGCAGCGTAGGGGCCGGGACGAGCACTGAAGCTTTCTTT.

The chain combines TRBV7-2 with TRBJ2-3; weak D call: TRBD2 (5 bases). Deletions cut 5 bases from V and 5 bases from J, with 11 bases between. CDR3 size: 13 residues. Germline loops: CDR1 SGHTA, CDR2 FQGNSA. CDR3 region: CASSLPTRDTQYF. The CDR3 DNA sequence: TGTGCCAGCAGCCTCCCCACTAGAGATACGCAGTATTTT. Drawing the rest from reference TRBV7-2 and TRBJ2-3, the complete variable domain is GAGVSQSPSNKVTEKGKDVELRCDPISGHTALYWYRQSLGQGLEFLIYFQGNSAPDKSGLPSDRFSAERTGGSVSTLTIQRTQQEDSAVYLCASSLPTRDTQYFGPGTRLTVL.

This clone turned up a few times. The rearrangement links TRBV15 to TRBJ2-6; no reliable D call. Germline V lookup: CDR1 LNHNV, CDR2 YYDKDF (reference sequence). Trimming took off 5 bases at V and 1 base at J, with 12 bases between the two ends. The CDR3 is 16 amino acids. CDR3 region: CATSLPLESGANVLTF. DNA of the CDR3: TGTGCCACCAGCCTGCCCCTGGAGTCTGGGGCCAACGTCCTGACTTTC.

The rearrangement links TRBV29-1 to TRBJ1-5; unclear D gene. V lost 7 bases and J lost 3, with 13 bases in between. CDR1 and CDR2 (germline): SQVTM, ANQGSEA. CDR3 length equals 13 residues. This CDR3 reads CSAVSGFNQPQHF. In DNA, the CDR3 is TGCAGCGCCGTGTCCGGGTTCAATCAGCCCCAGCATTTT. Using reference TRBV29-1 and TRBJ1-5 for the parts outside the CDR3, the full variable domain is SAVISQKPSRDICQRGTSLTIQCQVDSQVTMMFWYRQQPGQSLTLIATANQGSEATYESGFVIDKFPISRPNLTFSTLTVSNMSPEDSSIYLCSAVSGFNQPQHFGDGTRLSIL.

This chain links TRBV7-8 with TRBJ1-2, with 7 bases aligning to TRBD1. CDR1 is SGHVS and CDR2 is FQNEAQ in the germline V gene. The V and J ends lost 4 bases and 5 bases, in that order; junction bases with no gene match: 13. The CDR3 is made up of 16 amino acids. The CDR3 DNA reads TGTGCCAGCAGCTCAATCGGACAGGACAAAGGGTATGGCTACACCTTC. Its translation is CASSSIGQDKGYGYTF.

The chain combines TRBV15 with TRBJ1-4; 7 nucleotides align to TRBD1. J gave up 8 bases and V 0 bases, and 9 bases lay outside the gene matches. Per the germline V gene, CDR1 is LNHNV and CDR2 is YYDKDF (reference sequence). CDR3 length equals 16 residues. This chain's CDR3 is CATSRDGDSNWEKLFF. The CDR3 DNA sequence: TGTGCCACCAGCAGAGATGGGGACAGCAACTGGGAAAAACTGTTTTTT.

This clone was observed a handful of times. The chain carries TRBV7-2 and TRBJ2-2, with 8 bases that match TRBD2. The CDR3 consists of 13 residues. J was trimmed by 8 bases and V by 6 bases; bases with no gene match: 5. From germline, CDR1 is SGHTA and CDR2 FQGNSA. The CDR3 here is CASRVAGPGELFF. CDR3 nucleotides: TGTGCCAGCAGAGTAGCGGGGCCTGGGGAGCTGTTTTTT.

CDR3 sequence (DNA): TGTGCCAGCAGACCTTTTGCGTCGGACACCGGGGAGCTGTTTTTT. This codes for CASRPFASDTGELFF. The J gene is TRBJ2-2, the V gene TRBV11-2; no definite D call. The germline V and J ends were trimmed by 6 bases and 3 bases, with 14 bases remaining between them. Germline CDR1 reads SGHAT; CDR2 reads FQNNGV. The CDR3 contains 15 residues.

V gene TRBV7-9 combines with J gene TRBJ1-2, with 7 positions matching TRBD1. Germline V lookup: CDR1 SEHNR, CDR2 FQNEAQ (reference sequence). Trimming removed 5 bases from V and 2 bases from J; junction bases left unmatched: 11. CDR3 length: 16 residues. Here the CDR3 DNA reads TGTGCCAGCAGCATTAACGACAGGGTGAGCAACTATGGCTACACCTTC. As protein: CASSINDRVSNYGYTF.

The chain joins TRBV4-3 to TRBJ2-7, with 9 bases identical to TRBD2. The V and J ends lost 0 bases and 6 bases, in that order; junction bases with no gene match: 6. The CDR3 sequence is 15 residues long. Germline-derived CDR1 and CDR2 are LGHNA and YSLEER. For the CDR3, the DNA is TGCGCCAGCAGCCAAGACAGGACACTAGCGGGCGAGCAGTACTTC. Translated: CASSQDRTLAGEQYF.

A single count supports this clone. The V gene is TRBV2, the J gene TRBJ2-5; TRBD2 agrees at 10 bases. Germline CDR1 reads SNHLY; CDR2 reads FYNNEI. After removal of 6 bases from V and 2 bases from J, the junction contained 9 bases not matched to a gene. The CDR3 runs to 16 residues. The CDR3 DNA follows: TGTGCCAGCAGGGGGATACTAGCGGGGTTACAAGAGACCCAGTACTTC. Encoded protein: CASRGILAGLQETQYF.

The chain employs TRBV2 and TRBJ1-2, with D perhaps matching TRBD1 (6 bases). Trimming took off 6 bases at V and 6 bases at J, with 20 bases between the two ends. Germline CDR1 reads SNHLY; CDR2 reads FYNNEI. This CDR3 region has 15 residues. The CDR3 DNA sequence: TGTGCCAGCAGCGCGGGGGGCAGGGCACGGCATGGCTACACCTTC. Its protein product is CASSAGGRARHGYTF.

J is TRBJ2-7 and V is TRBV5-8; TRBD1 matches at 12 bases. The V segment lost 3 bases and the J segment 7 bases; nucleotides outside the gene matches: 5. In germline, CDR1 is SGHTS, CDR2 YDEGEE. The CDR3 is made up of 14 amino acids. CDR3 protein: CASSWGQGAGEQYF. The CDR3 bases are TGTGCCAGCAGCTGGGGACAGGGGGCAGGAGAGCAGTACTTC.

The chain employs TRBV6-5 and TRBJ1-5; D may be TRBD1 (5 bases). V was pared by 6 bases and J by 6 bases, with 15 bases between. Germline loops: CDR1 MNHEY, CDR2 SVGAGI. The CDR3 has 14 residues. The CDR3 nucleotides are TGTGCCAGCAGGCAGGGCTTGATAGGTCAGCCCCAGCATTTT. Its protein is CASRQGLIGQPQHF.

The V call is TRBV9, the J call TRBJ1-4; maybe TRBD1 (6 bases). Trimming removed 9 bases from V and 6 bases from J, with 24 bases in between. This CDR3 is built from 16 residues. The germline V gene encodes CDR1 SGDLS and CDR2 YYNGEE. CDR3 sequence: CAIDGWGRGNHEKLFF. Here the CDR3 DNA reads TGTGCCATCGACGGATGGGGGAGGGGGAACCATGAAAAACTGTTTTTT.

The chain combines TRBV7-6 with TRBJ2-7, with 8 bases fitting TRBD1. CDR1 and CDR2 from the germline V gene are SGHVS and FNYEAQ. This CDR3 is built from 16 residues. With 1 base clipped from V and 2 bases from J, the junction kept 7 bases outside the gene matches. CDR3 bases: TGTGCCAGCAGCTTAGTTCAGCAGGGGGCGGCCTACGAGCAGTACTTC. It yields the protein CASSLVQQGAAYEQYF.

The chain uses TRBV19 and TRBJ1-1; 7 bases align to TRBD1. Per the germline V gene, CDR1 is LNHDA and CDR2 is SQIVND (reference sequence). V shed 5 bases, J shed 0 bases, and the junction held 6 bases outside the gene matches. This CDR3 is 15 amino acids long. The CDR3, as DNA: TGTGCCAGTAGTTACGGGACAGCTATGAACACTGAAGCTTTCTTT. It is translated as CASSYGTAMNTEAFF. Complete variable domain (other parts from reference TRBV19 and TRBJ1-1): DGGITQSPKYLFRKEGQNVTLSCEQNLNHDAMYWYRQDPGQGLRLIYYSQIVNDFQKGDIAEGYSVSREKKESFPLTVTSAQKNPTAFYLCASSYGTAMNTEAFFGQGTRLTVV.

J is TRBJ2-7 and V is TRBV25-1, with TRBD1 matching over 8 bases. Germline V lookup: CDR1 MGHDK, CDR2 SYGVNS. V lost 3 bases to trimming and J lost 2 bases; unmatched junction nucleotides: 0. CDR3 length equals 13 residues. The CDR3 nucleotides read TGTGCCAGCAGTGAGGACAGGGCCTACGAGCAGTACTTC. Its translation is CASSEDRAYEQYF.

V usage is TRBV19 and J usage is TRBJ2-4; TRBD2 aligns across 11 bases. CDR3 length: 18 residues. CDR1 and CDR2 from the germline V gene are LNHDA and SQIVND (reference sequence). V lost 6 bases and J lost 1; bases outside the gene matches: 11. The CDR3 protein is CASSWGLAARLAKNIQYF. The CDR3 DNA reads TGTGCCAGTAGCTGGGGACTAGCGGCCCGGCTGGCCAAAAACATTCAGTACTTC.

CDR3 sequence: CASSQSDTVNTEAFF. DNA of the CDR3: TGTGCCAGCAGCCAAAGTGACACAGTGAACACTGAAGCTTTCTTT. The chain joins TRBV4-2 to TRBJ1-1; D not resolved. The CDR3 has 15 residues. V was clipped by 2 bases and J by 0 bases, with 10 bases between them. The V gene's germline CDR1 is LGHNA and CDR2 YNFKEQ.

The V and J genes are TRBV7-9 and TRBJ2-7; 10 nucleotides agree with TRBD1. This CDR3 has 19 residues. V lost 5 bases, J lost 0 bases, and 16 bases stayed unmatched. Germline V gives CDR1 SEHNR, CDR2 FQNEAQ (reference sequence). CDR3 DNA sequence: TGTGCCAGCAGCCAAACCGGGGACAGGGGTGGATACAGCTCCTACGAGCAGTACTTC. This encodes CASSQTGDRGGYSSYEQYF.